These 24 T cell receptor beta chains came from one sample sequenced in a study of T cell responses to AZD1222 COVID-19 vaccine listed by TCRdb under 2021. The sample's time point label is to be understood as: baseline before first vaccination. The receptor library was made with the immunoSEQ multiplex PCR assay. TCRdb's version of the immuneACCESS table is confined to in-frame rearrangements and falls short of the full clone set. An unresolved V gene accounts for under half of the shortfall where checked; the remainder is of unknown origin. The sample includes approximately 150,000 clones, with about 90% observed a single time. The ten most abundant clones make up 2.5% to 3.5% of the sample. This specimen consisted of peripheral blood, obtained on day 0 of AZD1222 vaccination. Every receptor here comes from an adult in good health.

The chain is built from TRBV11-3 and TRBJ2-3; no reliable D call. Trimming stripped 1 base from V and 2 bases from J, with 13 bases between. Germline values: CDR1 SGHNT, CDR2 YENEEA. CDR3 length: 16 residues. The CDR3 nucleotides are TGTGCCAGCAGCTTAGGGGTCAGGTCTTCCACAGATACGCAGTATTTT. Translated, it gives CASSLGVRSSTDTQYF.

CDR3: CSVALDRANTDTQYF. CDR3 bases: TGCAGCGTCGCTCTGGACAGGGCCAACACAGATACGCAGTATTTT. The chain has TRBV29-1 and TRBJ2-3, with 8 bases aligning to TRBD1. Germline CDR1 reads SQVTM; CDR2 reads ANQGSEA. The CDR3 covers 15 residues. J gave up 2 bases and V 6 bases, and 10 bases lay outside the gene matches.

In this sample, this clone turned up once. The chain uses TRBV10-3 and TRBJ1-2; a weak D match, TRBD1 (5 bases). V lost 1 base and J 6 bases, leaving 9 bases between the germline ends. The CDR3 contains 13 residues. Germline-derived CDR1 and CDR2 are ENHRY and SYGVKD. The CDR3 is CAISEFGADGYTF. CDR3 DNA: TGTGCCATCAGTGAGTTTGGGGCCGATGGCTACACCTTC.

The J gene is TRBJ1-5, the V gene TRBV19; D gene uncertain. Germline lookup yields CDR1 LNHDA and CDR2 SQIVND (reference sequence). Trimming removed 3 bases from V and 7 bases from J, with 7 bases in between. The CDR3 is made up of 12 amino acids. For the CDR3, the DNA is TGTGCCAGTAGTATGGCGGAACAGCCCCAGCATTTT. Translating gives CASSMAEQPQHF.

V usage is TRBV6-5 and J usage is TRBJ1-5; TRBD1 aligns across 9 bases. The CDR3 runs to 15 residues. J was trimmed by 4 bases and V by 6 bases; bases with no gene match: 7. The germline gives CDR1 MNHEY, CDR2 SVGAGI. The CDR3, as DNA: TGTGCCAGCAGAAGGGGACAGGGATTAAATCAGCCCCAGCATTTT. It encodes CASRRGQGLNQPQHF.

The DNA for the CDR3 is TGCGCCAGCAGCCAAGATTTATATGGGGCGGGTGGCTACACCTTC. This translates into CASSQDLYGAGGYTF. This chain joins TRBV4-3 and TRBJ1-2, with D perhaps matching TRBD1 (5 bases). V lost 0 bases and J 7 bases, leaving 15 bases between the germline ends. The CDR3 contains 15 residues. Germline lookup yields CDR1 LGHNA and CDR2 YSLEER.

J is TRBJ1-2 and V is TRBV6-5; D might be TRBD1 (5 bases). The CDR3 sequence is 14 residues long. CDR1 is MNHEY and CDR2 is SVGAGI in the germline V gene. V lost 2 bases and J lost 4, with 11 bases in between. This CDR3 reads CASSYGQGSYGYTF. As DNA, the CDR3 is TGTGCCAGCAGTTACGGGCAGGGAAGCTATGGCTACACCTTC.

The J gene is TRBJ2-2, the V gene TRBV12-3 or TRBV12-4; D not resolved. The CDR3 has 13 amino acids. V gave up 6 bases and J gave up 1 base, with 6 bases separating them. In nucleotides, the CDR3 is TGTGCCAGCAGCAATCAGAACACCGGGGAGCTGTTTTTT. Amino acids: CASSNQNTGELFF.

This clone was seen a single time. V and J are TRBV7-9 and TRBJ1-1; TRBD1 agrees at 7 bases. V shed 1 base and J 2 bases; nucleotides not matched to a gene: 7. This CDR3 is 16 amino acids long. CDR1 is SEHNR, CDR2 FQNEAQ, per germline (reference sequence). The DNA for the CDR3 is TGTGCCAGCAGCTTAGGACAGGGTTATTTTAACACTGAAGCTTTCTTT. Protein: CASSLGQGYFNTEAFF.

This chain uses TRBV13 with TRBJ2-6; 8 bases are shared with TRBD1. The CDR3 length is 18 residues. V was pared by 5 bases and J by 0 bases, with 9 bases of the junction left unmatched. Germline V CDR1 and CDR2: PRHDT, FYEKMQ (reference sequence). The CDR3 DNA reads TGTGCCAGCAGCCCTTCACAGGGGGGATTCTCTGGGGCCAACGTCCTGACTTTC. It translates to CASSPSQGGFSGANVLTF. Supplemented by reference TRBV13 and TRBJ2-6, the full variable domain reads AAGVIQSPRHLIKEKRETATLKCYPIPRHDTVYWYQQGPGQDPQFLISFYEKMQSDKGSIPDRFSAQQFSDYHSELNMSSLELGDSALYFCASSPSQGGFSGANVLTFGAGSRLTVL.

The chain combines TRBV27 with TRBJ1-1; 8 positions match TRBD1. Germline-derived CDR1 and CDR2 are MNHEY and SMNVEV (reference sequence). J gave up 4 bases and V 6 bases, and 1 base lay outside the gene matches. CDR3 length equals 12 residues. For the CDR3, the DNA is TGTGCCAGCAGCAGGGGGCCCACTGAAGCTTTCTTT. This codes for CASSRGPTEAFF.

This clone was picked up a small number of times. CDR3 protein: CATTTSGQGYEQFF. The CDR3 bases are TGTGCCACCACCACTAGCGGGCAAGGGTATGAGCAGTTCTTC. The chain is built from TRBV25-1 and TRBJ2-1, with 9 bases lining up with TRBD2. Germline V gene sequence: CDR1 MGHDK, CDR2 SYGVNS. CDR3 size: 14 residues. J lost 8 bases, V lost 10 bases, and 12 bases had no gene match.

This clone was observed a single time. The chain has TRBV5-4 and TRBJ1-1, with a possible D match to TRBD1 (5 bases). Germline CDR1 and CDR2: SGHNT and YYREEE (reference sequence). The CDR3 sequence is 14 residues long. Deletions cut 0 bases from V and 6 bases from J, with 12 bases between. The DNA for the CDR3 is TGTGCCAGCAGCTTGGGGGGACGTAACGCTGAAGCTTTCTTT. Translated: CASSLGGRNAEAFF.

This clone has a single count. The chain joins TRBV2 to TRBJ1-2; possibly TRBD1 for D (5 bases). The V end lost 6 bases, the J end lost 3 bases, and 17 bases lay between the germline ends. The CDR3 consists of 15 residues. The germline V gene encodes CDR1 SNHLY and CDR2 FYNNEI. CDR3: CASRVHGATDYGYTF. The DNA of the CDR3 is TGTGCCAGCAGAGTACATGGGGCGACGGACTATGGCTACACCTTC.

The chain has TRBV11-2 and TRBJ2-4, with D perhaps matching TRBD1 or TRBD2 (6 bases each). V was trimmed by 8 bases and J by 7 bases, leaving 12 bases between them. The CDR3 totals 12 residues. Germline lookup yields CDR1 SGHAT and CDR2 FQNNGV. CDR3 protein: CASGRGGNIQYF. The CDR3 DNA reads as TGTGCCAGCGGCAGGGGAGGTAACATTCAGTACTTC.

As DNA, the CDR3 is TGTGCCAGCCGAGGACAGGGAACCTATGGCTACACCTTC. It translates to CASRGQGTYGYTF. The chain has TRBV9 and TRBJ1-2; TRBD1 aligns across 8 bases. Germline values: CDR1 SGDLS, CDR2 YYNGEE. The CDR3 length is 13 residues. The junction had 6 bases not matched to a gene; V was cut back by 7 bases and J by 4 bases.

The V call is TRBV7-2, the J call TRBJ2-6; TRBD2 might be the D (6 bases). This CDR3 is built from 16 residues. Trimming removed 1 base from V and 2 bases from J, with 9 bases in between. Germline assignment: CDR1 SGHTA and CDR2 FQGNSA. The CDR3, as DNA: TGTGCCAGCAGCTTAGTTAGCGGTACTGGGGCCAACGTCCTGACTTTC. Amino acids: CASSLVSGTGANVLTF.

V is TRBV30 and J is TRBJ1-6; TRBD1 matches at 8 bases. CDR3 size: 16 residues. The V segment lost 3 bases and the J segment 2 bases; nucleotides outside the gene matches: 6. Germline V CDR1 and CDR2: GTSNPN, SVGIG (reference sequence). CDR3 sequence reads: CAWRGRGQTYNSPLHF. The CDR3, as DNA: TGTGCCTGGAGGGGCAGGGGGCAGACCTATAATTCACCCCTCCACTTT.

The V call is TRBV7-2, the J call TRBJ2-5; possible D gene TRBD2, 6 bases. The CDR3 runs 14 residues. Germline V gives CDR1 SGHTA, CDR2 FQGNSA. Trimming removed 1 base at V and 4 bases at J, with 10 bases between. This chain's CDR3 is CASSLGSAGETQYF. DNA of the CDR3: TGTGCCAGCAGCTTAGGGTCAGCGGGAGAGACCCAGTACTTC.

V usage is TRBV19 and J usage is TRBJ2-2, with TRBD2 identical over 14 bases. The CDR3 runs to 20 residues. Germline CDR1 LNHDA, CDR2 SQIVND (reference sequence). Trimming at V came to 7 bases and at J to 4 bases, leaving 17 bases not matched to a gene. The CDR3 DNA sequence: TGTGCCAGTAATCCCGGGCCGGGACTAGCGGGAGTTAAGCGCACCGGGGAGCTGTTTTTT. The encoded protein is CASNPGPGLAGVKRTGELFF.

The rearrangement joins TRBV11-2 to TRBJ2-1; D call uncertain. Germline values: CDR1 SGHAT, CDR2 FQNNGV. The CDR3 sequence is 13 residues long. V lost 1 base and J 3 bases, leaving 4 bases between the germline ends. The CDR3 DNA sequence: TGTGCCAGCAGCTTAGGCCTCTACAATGAGCAGTTCTTC. The encoded protein is CASSLGLYNEQFF. The entire variable domain, with the rest obtained from reference TRBV11-2 and TRBJ2-1, is as follows: EAGVAQSPRYKIIEKRQSVAFWCNPISGHATLYWYQQILGQGPKLLIQFQNNGVVDDSQLPKDRFSAERLKGVDSTLKIQPAKLEDSAVYLCASSLGLYNEQFFGPGTRLTVL.

The J gene is TRBJ2-7, the V gene TRBV11-2; 13 bases match TRBD2. With 5 bases clipped from V and 1 base from J, the junction kept 8 bases outside the gene matches. Germline loops: CDR1 SGHAT, CDR2 FQNNGV. The CDR3 has 17 residues. CDR3 in amino acids: CASSTLQTSGRSYEQYF. The CDR3 DNA sequence: TGTGCCAGCAGCACACTCCAGACTAGCGGGAGGTCCTACGAGCAGTACTTC.

This chain connects TRBV11-1 to TRBJ2-7, with D maybe TRBD2 (6 bases). The CDR3 sequence is 12 residues long. Trimming removed 6 bases from V and 6 bases from J, with 12 bases in between. In germline, CDR1 is SGHAT, CDR2 FQDESV (reference sequence). CDR3 loop: CASRGGSGEQYF. The DNA for the CDR3 is TGTGCCAGCAGAGGAGGGAGCGGCGAGCAGTACTTC.

The chain recombines TRBV19 with TRBJ2-2; D might be TRBD1 (7 bases). The CDR3 is 13 residues long. Germline V gene sequence: CDR1 LNHDA, CDR2 SQIVND (reference sequence). V dropped 6 bases and J dropped 5 bases, with 10 bases sitting between them. CDR3 loop: CASRAGGTGELFF. The CDR3 DNA follows: TGTGCCAGTAGGGCAGGGGGGACCGGGGAGCTGTTTTTT.